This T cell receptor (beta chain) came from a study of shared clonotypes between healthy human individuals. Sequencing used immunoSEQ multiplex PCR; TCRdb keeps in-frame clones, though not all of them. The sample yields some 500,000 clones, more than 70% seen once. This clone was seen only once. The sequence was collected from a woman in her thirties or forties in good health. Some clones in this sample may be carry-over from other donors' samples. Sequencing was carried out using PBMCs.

Here the CDR3 reads CASSFRQGDTEAFF. The CDR3 DNA follows: TGCGCCAGCAGCTTCCGGCAGGGGGACACTGAAGCTTTCTTT. The V and J genes are TRBV5-1 and TRBJ1-1, with 7 positions matching TRBD1. The V gene's germline CDR1 is SGHRS and CDR2 YFSETQ. CDR3 length: 14 residues. Trimming removed 2 bases from V and 3 bases from J; junction bases left unmatched: 4.